Given below is one T cell receptor beta chain in context. Assay: immunoSEQ multiplex PCR; the TCRdb copy retains only in-frame clones and omits some. The sample comprises approximately 190,000 clones, roughly 81% of which are singletons, and 4% to 6% rests with the top ten. V was trimmed by 3 bases and J by 0 bases, leaving 9 bases between them. Germline V CDR1 and CDR2: SGDLS, YYNGEE. The CDR3 has 15 amino acids. The data are from a study of blood T cell repertoires in COVID-19. Study as a whole: Both acute and convalescent COVID-19 samples were obtained from the United States, Italy and Spain.

The receptor's source is a woman aged 70-85 years with active or convalescent COVID-19. The chain uses TRBV9 and TRBJ2-2; D may be TRBD1 (5 bases). Sequenced: peripheral blood. CDR3 region: CASSAQGSNTGELFF. The CDR3 nucleotides are TGTGCCAGCAGCGCGCAGGGTTCGAACACCGGGGAGCTGTTTTTT.